Below are 19 T cell receptor beta chains sequenced from a single sample in a study of molecular identifiers for immune sequencing clone quantification (dated by TCRdb to 2016 to 2018). Libraries were built with PCR. Reads for this sample came from a NextSeq 500. The public reads were reprocessed in TCRdb via fastp at Q25 and MiXCR, keeping in-frame beta chains. Rows with a matching CDR3 protein are joined into one entry that keeps the most common DNA and genes. The sample table contains more than 10,000 distinct CDR3 sequences; only one count was recorded for about 20% of them. In total, the top ten clones hold around 1.6% of the sample. What was sequenced was naive CD8+ T cells from blood, with Jurkat cell RNA spiked in. The intended sense of this specimen's cell subset or site label: FACS-sorted CD8+CD4-CCR7+CD45RA+ naive T cells. The receptors come from a human donor in good health. Some libraries in this study had Jurkat cell RNA spiked in.

This clonotype is classed as medium-sized. The chain has TRBV4-3 and TRBJ2-1; D might be TRBD1 or TRBD2, each matching 5 bases. The CDR3 spans 16 residues. V was shortened by 0 bases and J by 4 bases, with 13 bases between the two germline ends. Germline V gene lookup returns CDR1 LGHNA and CDR2 YSLEER. The CDR3: CASSQDSGAPYNEQFF. CDR3 bases: TGCGCCAGCAGCCAAGATTCCGGGGCCCCGTACAATGAGCAGTTCTTC.

For this clonotype: This clone may be a read error of a much larger clone one base away. This rearrangement joins TRBV12-3 or TRBV12-4 to TRBJ1-5, with D perhaps TRBD1 (5 bases). This CDR3 is built from 14 residues. The CDR3 here is CAGSFDSRDQPQHF. CDR3 coding DNA: TGTGCCGGCAGCTTCGATAGCCGGGACCAGCCCCAGCATTTT.

For this clonotype: A much larger clone differs by one base, so this may be a read error. The chain couples TRBV20-1 to TRBJ2-7; 12 bases match TRBD2. The CDR3 totals 15 residues. CDR1 is DFQATT, CDR2 SNEGSKA, per germline (reference sequence). The CDR3 DNA is TGCGGTGCAACCCTACTAGCGGGAGGAGGGTACGAGCAGTACTTC. The encoded protein is CGATLLAGGGYEQYF.

This clonotype was seen only a few times. With a much larger clone just one base away, this may be a read error. V gene TRBV5-4 combines with J gene TRBJ2-7; 10 bases are shared with TRBD1. CDR3 length: 14 residues. CDR1 and CDR2 from the germline V gene are SGHNT and YYREEE (reference sequence). The V and J ends lost 4 bases and 5 bases, in that order; junction bases with no gene match: 6. CDR3 residues: CASSPSTGGHEQYF. CDR3 nucleotide sequence: TGTGCCAGCAGCCCCTCGACAGGGGGCCACGAGCAGTACTTC. Looking up the rest from reference TRBV5-4 and TRBJ2-7 gives the full variable domain: ETGVTQSPTHLIKTRGQQVTLRCSSQSGHNTVSWYQQALGQGPQFIFQYYREEENGRGNFPPRFSGLQFPNYSSELNVNALELDDSALYLCASSPSTGGHEQYFGPGTRLTVT.

This clonotype is deemed medium-sized (0.01 to 0.1%). V is TRBV7-9 and J is TRBJ1-1; no clear D. V shed 2 bases and J shed 0 bases, with 1 base lying between them. CDR3 length: 12 amino acids. Germline assignment: CDR1 SEHNR and CDR2 FQNEAQ (reference sequence). The CDR3 reads CASSLMNTEAFF. The CDR3 DNA reads as TGTGCCAGCAGCTTAATGAACACTGAAGCTTTCTTT.

By proportion, this clonotype is medium-sized. The chain has TRBV29-1 and TRBJ2-5; D is uncertain. Germline V gene lookup returns CDR1 SQVTM and CDR2 ANQGSEA. The CDR3 loop spans 15 amino acids. V was trimmed by 0 bases and J by 2 bases, leaving 13 bases between them. CDR3 region: CSVEDVLETQETQYF. The CDR3, as DNA: TGCAGCGTTGAAGATGTTCTCGAGACACAAGAGACCCAGTACTTC.

Many counts were recorded for this clonotype. The rearrangement joins TRBV4-1 to TRBJ1-4; TRBD1 matches at 7 bases. Germline assignment: CDR1 MGHRA and CDR2 YSYEKL. J was trimmed by 8 bases and V by 2 bases; bases with no gene match: 11. The CDR3 is 16 residues long. The DNA of the CDR3 is TGCGCCAGCAGCCAACCTTGGCTTGGGACAGCAGAAAAACTGTTTTTT. Translation gives CASSQPWLGTAEKLFF.

In this sample, this clonotype turned up many times. The chain uses TRBV6-5 and TRBJ2-5; tentatively, D is TRBD1 (6 bases). The CDR3 spans 18 residues. Per the germline V gene, CDR1 is MNHEY and CDR2 is SVGAGI. V was shortened by 5 bases and J by 5 bases, with 27 bases between the two germline ends. As DNA, the CDR3 is TGTGCCAGCAGTCATGGGCAGGACGGGACACCTTATGGGGAGACCCAGTACTTC. The encoded protein is CASSHGQDGTPYGETQYF.

On this clonotype itself: This is likely a read error, given that the CDR3 carries no conserved phenylalanine or tryptophan at its end. This chain links TRBV4-3 with TRBJ2-3, with 9 bases identical to TRBD1. The CDR3 is 17 amino acids. Germline values: CDR1 LGHNA, CDR2 YSLEER. Unmatched junction bases numbered 7, after V lost 1 base and J lost 2 bases. CDR3 residues: CASSQGGTGRYTDTQYL. The CDR3 DNA sequence: TGCGCCAGCAGCCAAGGAGGGACAGGGCGATACACAGATACGCAGTATTTG.

This clonotype was observed at least ten times. V is TRBV11-2 and J is TRBJ2-7; 10 nucleotides line up with TRBD1. Germline V gene sequence: CDR1 SGHAT, CDR2 FQNNGV. The CDR3 covers 15 residues. With V trimmed by 4 bases and J by 3 bases, 6 bases remained unmatched. CDR3 sequence reads: CASSSFRDRGYEQYF. The CDR3 nucleotides read TGTGCCAGCAGCTCCTTCCGGGACAGGGGCTACGAGCAGTACTTC.

V and J are TRBV30 and TRBJ1-4; D is perhaps TRBD1 (5 bases). CDR1 and CDR2 from the germline V gene are GTSNPN and SVGIG (reference sequence). The CDR3 runs 15 residues. The V gene lost 0 bases and the J gene lost 8 bases, with 16 bases spanning the gap. The CDR3 nucleotides read TGTGCCTGGAGTGTGGGTTCGGGACCTTACGAAAAACTGTTTTTT. It codes for CAWSVGSGPYEKLFF.

The V gene is TRBV12-3 or TRBV12-4, the J gene TRBJ1-2, with D maybe TRBD1 (6 bases). The CDR3 runs to 11 residues. Trimming shortened V by 9 bases and J by 5 bases, and 10 bases separated the two germline ends. In nucleotides, the CDR3 is TGTGCCAGGAGGACAGCTTATGGCTACACCTTC. As protein: CARRTAYGYTF.

This clonotype was detected only a few times. J is TRBJ1-1 and V is TRBV12-3 or TRBV12-4; TRBD1 might be the D (6 bases). V lost 5 bases to trimming and J lost 1 base, with 14 bases between them. The CDR3 runs to 15 residues. As DNA, the CDR3 is TGTGCCAGCAGTGGCGGACAGAGTCCGAACACTGAAGCTTTCTTT. Amino acid sequence: CASSGGQSPNTEAFF.

The genes are TRBV12-3 or TRBV12-4 and TRBJ2-7; D may be TRBD1 or TRBD2 (5 bases each). The CDR3 contains 16 residues. V was trimmed by 2 bases and J by 4 bases, leaving 18 bases between them. Here the CDR3 reads CASSLRFGGDRYEQYF. As DNA, the CDR3 is TGTGCCAGCAGTTTAAGATTTGGGGGAGATCGTTACGAGCAGTACTTC.

Only a few counts were recorded for this clonotype. An end of the junction does not agree with germline; a read error may underlie this. The chain couples TRBV28 to TRBJ2-2; 7 bases agree with TRBD2. Per germline, CDR1 MDHEN and CDR2 SYDVKM. CDR3 length: 15 residues. CDR3 sequence (DNA): TGTGCCCGCAGTCTGGGGGGGGGGGACACCGGGGAGCTGTTTTTT. The encoded protein is CARSLGGGDTGELFF.

This clonotype is deemed medium-sized. The J gene is TRBJ2-7, the V gene TRBV7-9; either TRBD1 or TRBD2 may supply D (6 bases each). The V end lost 2 bases, the J end lost 6 bases, and 8 bases lay between the germline ends. Germline V gene sequence: CDR1 SEHNR, CDR2 FQNEAQ (reference sequence). The CDR3 is 12 amino acids. The CDR3 DNA reads TGTGCCAGCAGCTTAACGGGGGCCGAGCAGTACTTC. It yields the protein CASSLTGAEQYF.

To note about this clonotype: Compared with germline, one end of the junction differs, possibly owing to a read error. The J gene is TRBJ2-3, the V gene TRBV7-2; perhaps TRBD2 as D (5 bases). The CDR3 is 15 residues long. CDR1 and CDR2 (germline): SGHTA, FQGNSA. The CDR3 DNA follows: TGTGCCAGCAGCTTAGTAGACTCTAGCCCAGATACGCCGTATTTT. Translation: CASSLVDSSPDTPYF.

To note about this clonotype: A much larger clone lies one base from this, so it may be a read error. V is TRBV7-9 and J is TRBJ2-7; D gene uncertain. The germline V gene encodes CDR1 SEHNR and CDR2 FQNEAQ (reference sequence). The CDR3 runs 13 residues. Trimming shortened V by 4 bases and J by 3 bases, and 10 bases separated the two germline ends. For the CDR3, the DNA is TGTGCCAGCAGCTGGCAGATAGACTACGAGCAGTACTTC. This codes for CASSWQIDYEQYF. Together with reference TRBV7-9 and TRBJ2-7, the CDR3 gives the full variable domain: DTGVSQNPRHKITKRGQNVTFRCDPISEHNRLYWYRQTLGQGPEFLTYFQNEAQLEKSRLLSDRFSAERPKGSFSTLEIQRTEQGDSAMYLCASSWQIDYEQYFGPGTRLTVT.

There are a few counts of this clonotype. A much larger clone differs from this one at a single base, so this may be a read error. This chain joins TRBV5-3 and TRBJ2-3; perhaps TRBD2 as D (5 bases). TRBV5-3 is flagged as an ORF with uncertain function. V lost 8 bases to trimming and J lost 4 bases, with 17 bases between them. The CDR3 has 14 residues. CDR3 DNA: TGTGCCAGCGGCTTGGGGTTAGCGCCAGATACGCAGTATTTT. Protein product: CASGLGLAPDTQYF.